Listed below are T cell receptor beta chains from one sample, sequenced in a study of blood T cell repertoires in COVID-19. Measured with immunoSEQ multiplex PCR; TCRdb has only the in-frame clones, and not every one. The sample yields around 55,000 clones, 88% seen once. Sequenced sample: peripheral blood. The receptor source for this set is a man in his fifties or sixties with active COVID-19. Both conserved end residues are part of each CDR3. The D gene is left open where the match is weak.

length,V,J,D,DNA,CDR3
14,TRBV2,TRBJ2-7,TRBD1,TGTGCCAGCAAGGTGGACAGGGTCACCTACGAGCAGTACTTC,CASKVDRVTYEQYF
15,TRBV11-2,TRBJ2-2,TRBD2,TGTGCCACCTCCCAAAGCGGGGTTAACACCGGGGAGCTGTTTTTT,CATSQSGVNTGELFF
12,TRBV3-1/TRBV3-2,TRBJ2-4,.,TGTGCCAGCAGCCATTCTAGAAACATTCAGTACTTC,CASSHSRNIQYF
15,TRBV10-2,TRBJ2-1,TRBD2,TGCGCCAGCAGTGAAGGAGCGGGAGGCTACAATGAGCAGTTCTTC,CASSEGAGGYNEQFF
12,TRBV28,TRBJ1-2,.,TGTGCCAGCACAAACAGGGAATTTGGCTACACCTTC,CASTNREFGYTF
15,TRBV6-5,TRBJ1-3,TRBD1,TGTGCCAGCAGACTGGGACAGGCAAAGGGAAACACCATATATTTT,CASRLGQAKGNTIYF
18,TRBV4-2,TRBJ2-7,TRBD2,TGTGCCAGCAGCCAAGAAGTCGGGACTAGCGGGAGTTCCTACGAGCAGTACTTC,CASSQEVGTSGSSYEQYF
15,TRBV19,TRBJ2-7,.,TGTGCCAGTAGTATAGGGGCAGGGTACCCCTACGAGCAGTACTTC,CASSIGAGYPYEQYF
17,TRBV14,TRBJ2-5,TRBD2,TGTGCCAGCAGCCACCACCCCCCGACTAGCAGACAAGAGACCCAGTACTTC,CASSHHPPTSRQETQYF
15,TRBV18,TRBJ2-5,.,TGTGCCAGCTCTTTCGGAAGACAGCCTTCTGAGACCCAGTACTTC,CASSFGRQPSETQYF
13,TRBV4-1,TRBJ1-5,TRBD1,TGCGCCAGCAGTAGACAGGGCCGCGGGCCCCAGCATTTT,CASSRQGRGPQHF
15,TRBV30,TRBJ1-6,TRBD1,TGTGCCTGGAGTGGCCCCCAGGGGGTAGGTTCACCCCTCCACTTT,CAWSGPQGVGSPLHF
14,TRBV11-2,TRBJ1-5,.,TGTGCCAGCAGCTTAACCCCGGGTTATCAGCCCCAGCATTTT,CASSLTPGYQPQHF
13,TRBV5-1,TRBJ1-2,.,TGCGCCAGCAGCTCCGGGACACCGCGGGGCTACACCTTC,CASSSGTPRGYTF
15,TRBV7-9,TRBJ2-1,TRBD2,TGTGCCAGCAGCTTAGGACTAGCGCTCAACAATGAGCAGTTCTTC,CASSLGLALNNEQFF
16,TRBV10-3,TRBJ2-7,TRBD2,TGTGCCATCAGTGAGCAAGCACTAGCGGGAGCGGCTTCGCAGTACTTC,CAISEQALAGAASQYF
12,TRBV18,TRBJ2-3,.,TGTGCCAGCTCACCGGGCCAAGATACGCAGTATTTT,CASSPGQDTQYF